Listed below are T cell receptor beta chains from one sample, sequenced in a study of blood T cell repertoires in COVID-19. Assay: immunoSEQ multiplex PCR; the TCRdb copy retains only in-frame clones and omits some. The table records about 210,000 clones, approximately 90% of them present only once. The sequenced sample consisted of peripheral blood. The receptor set was obtained from a middle-aged man with acute or convalescent COVID-19. CDR3s include the opening cysteine and the closing phenylalanine or tryptophan. A D gene is named only where the DNA matches it firmly. Not all rows give a size; the values are once, few, many and, for expanded clones, a class.

D	size	V	J	DNA	CDR3
-	-	TRBV9	TRBJ1-2	TGTGCCAGCAGCGCCAGGGGCGACTATGGCTACACCTTC	CASSARGDYGYTF
TRBD2	once	TRBV7-3	TRBJ2-7	TGTGCCAGCAGCTTAACTGGCGGGAGGGCCTCCGAGCAGTACTTC	CASSLTGGRASEQYF
TRBD2	-	TRBV7-9	TRBJ2-1	TGTGCCAGCAGCTTAGGTGGGGGGGAAGCTCGAGAGCAGTTCTTC	CASSLGGGEAREQFF
TRBD1	-	TRBV6-5	TRBJ2-2	TGTGCCAGCAGTATTGGACAGGGATGGACCGGGGAGCTGTTTTTT	CASSIGQGWTGELFF
-	few	TRBV11-3	TRBJ1-1	TGTGCCAGCAGCTTAGACCAGGGGAACACTGAAGCTTTCTTT	CASSLDQGNTEAFF
TRBD2	-	TRBV5-8	TRBJ2-1	TGTGCCAGCAGCTTGGGCAGAGAAGGTAGCGGGGGTATGAGCAATGAGCAGTTCTTC	CASSLGREGSGGMSNEQFF
-	once	TRBV4-1	TRBJ1-5	TGCGCCACCGGCGGTGTGGGAACAGGGTTAAATCAGCCCCAGCATTTT	CATGGVGTGLNQPQHF
-	-	TRBV29-1	TRBJ1-2	TGCAGCGTGACGGGGGGCTGGAGCTATGGCTACACCTTC	CSVTGGWSYGYTF
TRBD1	once	TRBV19	TRBJ2-2	TGTGCCAGTAGTGGACAGGGTTCCGGGGAGCTGTTTTTT	CASSGQGSGELFF
TRBD1	-	TRBV7-8	TRBJ2-1	TGTGCCAGCAGCCGGGGGACAGGGACGAATGAGCAGTTCTTC	CASSRGTGTNEQFF
-	-	TRBV9	TRBJ1-1	TGTGCCAGCAGCGGCAGGGAATGGACTGAAGCTTTCTTT	CASSGREWTEAFF
-	few	TRBV7-3	TRBJ2-7	TGTGCCAGCAGCTTATACCCCTCCGATGGGAGGTACGAGCAGTACTTC	CASSLYPSDGRYEQYF
TRBD1	few	TRBV2	TRBJ1-2	TGTGCCAGCAGTGAAGCGCTTTGGTCAGGGGGTTCTGGCTACACCTTC	CASSEALWSGGSGYTF
TRBD1	-	TRBV6-5	TRBJ2-3	TGTGCCAGCAGCCCCCCGGGACAGGGCACAGATACGCAGTATTTT	CASSPPGQGTDTQYF
-	-	TRBV3-1/TRBV3-2	TRBJ2-2	TGTGCCAGCAGCCAAGGGGAGACCGGGGAGCTGTTTTTT	CASSQGETGELFF
TRBD1	-	TRBV4-3	TRBJ2-6	TGCGCCAGCAGCCAAGGGGCTGAGGGGGCGACTGGGGCCAACGTCCTGACTTTC	CASSQGAEGATGANVLTF
-	-	TRBV3-1/TRBV3-2	TRBJ2-5	TGTGCCAGCAGCCACCTCGGAGTGAAAGAGACCCAGTACTTC	CASSHLGVKETQYF
TRBD1	once	TRBV19	TRBJ1-2	TGTGCCAGTAGTATATATCCTCTGGACAGGGGGCTAGGCGGCTACACCTTC	CASSIYPLDRGLGGYTF
TRBD1	many	TRBV6-5	TRBJ2-7	TGTGCCAGCAGACTCCGGGACAGCTACGAGCAGTACTTC	CASRLRDSYEQYF
-	-	TRBV27	TRBJ2-2	TGTGCCAGCAGTTACTCGGGTCACTACAACGGGGAGCTGTTTTTT	CASSYSGHYNGELFF
-	-	TRBV29-1	TRBJ2-7	TGCAGCGCTGGGGAGGCTCGGGAGCAGTACTTC	CSAGEAREQYF
TRBD2	-	TRBV2	TRBJ2-3	TGTGCCAGCATACGAAGCGGGGCTATCACAGATACGCAGTATTTT	CASIRSGAITDTQYF
-	-	TRBV11-2	TRBJ2-7	TGTGCCAGCAGCGCCGACAGAGTCGGCGAGCAGTACTTC	CASSADRVGEQYF
-	-	TRBV3-1/TRBV3-2	TRBJ2-1	TGTGCCAGCAGCCGCCTAGCGAAGTACAATGAGCAGTTCTTC	CASSRLAKYNEQFF
TRBD1	-	TRBV24-1	TRBJ1-2	TGTGCCACCAGTGGGGTGGGACAGAGGTATGGCTACACCTTC	CATSGVGQRYGYTF
TRBD1	-	TRBV29-1	TRBJ2-1	TGCAGCGTCGAAGGACAGGGCTTATACAATGAGCAGTTCTTC	CSVEGQGLYNEQFF
TRBD1	-	TRBV7-2	TRBJ1-4	TGTGCCAGCAGCTCCGGGACAGGGAGTTTTGAACTGTTTTTT	CASSSGTGSFELFF
TRBD2	-	TRBV27	TRBJ2-3	TGTGCCAGCAGTTCAACCTTGACTAGCGGAAACACAGATACGCAGTATTTT	CASSSTLTSGNTDTQYF
TRBD2	few	TRBV28	TRBJ2-1	TGTGCCAGCAGTTTATGGGGGACGACTAGCGGGTACAATGAGCAGTTCTTC	CASSLWGTTSGYNEQFF
TRBD1	once	TRBV7-3	TRBJ2-7	TGTGCCAGCAGCTTATTTGAGACAGGGGTCCACGAGCAGTACTTC	CASSLFETGVHEQYF
TRBD2	-	TRBV27	TRBJ2-1	TGTGCCAGCAGTTTTGGAGCGGGGGACCCTTACAATGAGCAGTTCTTC	CASSFGAGDPYNEQFF
-	-	TRBV4-2	TRBJ2-3	TGTGCCAGCAGCCAAGGGCGGGCTCCTAGTGGCACAGATACGCAGTATTTT	CASSQGRAPSGTDTQYF
TRBD2	once	TRBV7-9	TRBJ2-1	TGTGCCAGCAGCTTTAGGCGCGGGAGCTCCTACAATGAGCAGTTCTTC	CASSFRRGSSYNEQFF
-	-	TRBV27	TRBJ2-3	TGTGCCAGCAGTCCACAGAAGGTTTCCGATACGCAGTATTTT	CASSPQKVSDTQYF
-	-	TRBV5-1	TRBJ2-3	TGCGCCAGCAGCTTGGAGGAGCGGGTGCGCACAGATACGCAGTATTTT	CASSLEERVRTDTQYF
-	-	TRBV27	TRBJ1-4	TGTGCCAGCAGTTCGGACATGGACGGTGAAAAACTGTTTTTT	CASSSDMDGEKLFF
-	-	TRBV19	TRBJ2-3	TGTGCCAGTAGTTCCCCGGGGTCTAGCACAGATACGCAGTATTTT	CASSSPGSSTDTQYF
-	-	TRBV2	TRBJ2-7	TGTGCCAGCAGGGACCGGGACAACTCCTACGAGCAGTACTTC	CASRDRDNSYEQYF
-	-	TRBV6-2/TRBV6-3	TRBJ2-3	TGTGCCAGCAGTTACTTTTCAAAAACAGATACGCAGTATTTT	CASSYFSKTDTQYF
-	-	TRBV4-2	TRBJ2-7	TGTGCCAGCAGCCAAGCTCTAGCGAGGAGCTCCTACGAGCAGTACTTC	CASSQALARSSYEQYF
TRBD1	-	TRBV11-2	TRBJ2-3	TGTGCCAGCAGCAACCTGGGACAGAGCACAGATACGCAGTATTTT	CASSNLGQSTDTQYF
-	few	TRBV6-5	TRBJ2-7	TGTGCCACCCAGGGGGGCGAATCCTACGAGCAGTACTTC	CATQGGESYEQYF
-	-	TRBV6-2/TRBV6-3	TRBJ2-4	TGTGCCAGCAGTTACGGGCGGACTTCGAGAGGAGCCAAAAACATTCAGTACTTC	CASSYGRTSRGAKNIQYF
-	-	TRBV20-1	TRBJ2-5	TGCAGTGAGAGGGCTCTAGGGACCCAGTACTTC	CSERALGTQYF
TRBD1	-	TRBV12-3/TRBV12-4	TRBJ1-3	TGTGCCAGCAGATCGGGACAGGGAAACACCATATATTTT	CASRSGQGNTIYF
TRBD1	once	TRBV7-9	TRBJ1-6	TGTGCCAGCACTCGGGACAGGGATAATTCACCCCTCCACTTT	CASTRDRDNSPLHF
TRBD1	-	TRBV7-2	TRBJ1-1	TGTGCCAGCAGCTTAGCGCAGGGGGCGCGGACTGAAGCTTTCTTT	CASSLAQGARTEAFF
-	-	TRBV4-2	TRBJ2-2	TGTGCCAGCAGCCAAGTAGAGGTCGGGGAGCTGTTTTTT	CASSQVEVGELFF
TRBD2	once	TRBV7-2	TRBJ2-7	TGTGCCAGCAGCCCAAGGCTAGCGGGAGGTCCCTACGAGCAGTACTTC	CASSPRLAGGPYEQYF
TRBD1	-	TRBV6-5	TRBJ1-6	TGTGCCAGCGCCTACGGGGACAGGGGGGATTCACCCCTCCACTTT	CASAYGDRGDSPLHF
TRBD2	-	TRBV19	TRBJ2-7	TGTGCCAGTAGGAGACTAGCGGGAAGCTCCTACGAGCAGTACTTC	CASRRLAGSSYEQYF
-	-	TRBV6-5	TRBJ2-7	TGTGCCAGCAGTTATCGGAGCTTCTCCTACGAGCAGTACTTC	CASSYRSFSYEQYF
-	-	TRBV29-1	TRBJ1-1	TGCAGCGTCCGTCCGGGAGGTGGGGGTAATACTGAAGCTTTCTTT	CSVRPGGGGNTEAFF
-	-	TRBV15	TRBJ2-3	TGTGCCACCAGCAGAGAGGGGCCGTCAAGGGATACGCAGTATTTT	CATSREGPSRDTQYF
-	-	TRBV28	TRBJ1-1	TGTGCCAGCAGTGACCAGTACAGGGACACTGAAGCTTTCTTT	CASSDQYRDTEAFF
-	-	TRBV7-9	TRBJ1-1	TGTGCCAGCAGCTTTTGGACCGGGACATTAGTCACTGAAGCTTTCTTT	CASSFWTGTLVTEAFF
TRBD1	-	TRBV4-2	TRBJ1-2	TGTGCCAGCAGCCGGGACAGTTACTATGGCTACACCTTC	CASSRDSYYGYTF
TRBD1	-	TRBV18	TRBJ2-7	TGTGCCAGCTCACCATCCCAGGGGGCGGTCGAGCAGTACTTC	CASSPSQGAVEQYF
-	-	TRBV2	TRBJ1-4	TGTGCCAGCAGAGCCCTCGTTGAAAAACTGTTTTTT	CASRALVEKLFF
-	-	TRBV6-1	TRBJ1-2	TGTGCCAGCAGTGAAGTGGCAGGGTGGGTATATGGCTACACCTTC	CASSEVAGWVYGYTF